This TCR beta chain originates from a study of shared clonotypes between healthy human individuals. For the study at large: Every donor yielded three CD4 naive, three CD4 memory, two CD8 naive and one CD8 memory plate.

This was a deep-level run. Sequencing was performed with immunoSEQ multiplex PCR; in TCRdb, only in-frame clones are kept and a portion is missing. Seen here are more than 2 million clones, approximately 94% observed once, and the top ten hold roughly 0.13%. From germline, CDR1 is MNHNS and CDR2 SASEGT. V gave up 2 bases and J gave up 6 bases; unmatched junction bases: 4. The CDR3 sequence is 15 residues long. Input material: naive CD4+ T cells sorted from blood. The subset is: CD45RA+ positively selected. The V call is TRBV6-1, the J call TRBJ2-2, with 9 bases lining up with TRBD1. The receptor comes from a man between 18 and 35 years old in good health. CDR3 DNA sequence: TGTGCCAGCAGTGAAACAGGGGGCCGTCCCGGGGAGCTGTTTTTT. Translated: CASSETGGRPGELFF.